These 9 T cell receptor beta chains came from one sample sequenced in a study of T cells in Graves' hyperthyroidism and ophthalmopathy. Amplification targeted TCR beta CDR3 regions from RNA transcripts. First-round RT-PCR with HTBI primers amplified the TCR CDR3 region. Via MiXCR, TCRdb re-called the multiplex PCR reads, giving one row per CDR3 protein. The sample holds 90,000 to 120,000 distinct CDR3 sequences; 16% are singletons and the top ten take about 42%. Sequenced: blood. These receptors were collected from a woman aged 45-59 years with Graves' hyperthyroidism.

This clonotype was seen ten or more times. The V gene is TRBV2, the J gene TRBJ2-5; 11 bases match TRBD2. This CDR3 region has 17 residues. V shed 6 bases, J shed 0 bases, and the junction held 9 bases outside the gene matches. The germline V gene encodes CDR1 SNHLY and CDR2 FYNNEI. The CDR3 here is CASRGTSGRMYQETQYF. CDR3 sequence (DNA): TGTGCCAGCAGAGGGACTAGCGGAAGAATGTACCAAGAGACCCAGTACTTC.

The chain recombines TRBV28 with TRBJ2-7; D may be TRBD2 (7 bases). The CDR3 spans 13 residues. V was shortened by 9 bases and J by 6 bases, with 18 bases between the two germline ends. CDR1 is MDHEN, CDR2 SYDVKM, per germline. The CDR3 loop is CASKRGGVGEQYF. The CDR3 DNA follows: TGTGCCAGTAAGAGGGGGGGGGTGGGCGAGCAGTACTTC.

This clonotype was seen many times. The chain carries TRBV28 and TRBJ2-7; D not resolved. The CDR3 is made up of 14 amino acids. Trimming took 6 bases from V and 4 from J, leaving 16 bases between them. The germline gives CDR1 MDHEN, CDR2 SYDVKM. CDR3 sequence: CASSPSPFNYEQYV. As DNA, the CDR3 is TGTGCCAGCAGCCCTTCCCCTTTCAATTACGAGCAGTACGTC.

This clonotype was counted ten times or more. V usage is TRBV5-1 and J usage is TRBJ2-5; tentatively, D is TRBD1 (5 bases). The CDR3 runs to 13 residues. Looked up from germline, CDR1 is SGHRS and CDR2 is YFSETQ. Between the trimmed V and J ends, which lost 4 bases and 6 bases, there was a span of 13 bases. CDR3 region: CASSTQGGKTQYF. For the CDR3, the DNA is TGCGCCAGCAGCACTCAGGGTGGAAAGACCCAGTACTTC.

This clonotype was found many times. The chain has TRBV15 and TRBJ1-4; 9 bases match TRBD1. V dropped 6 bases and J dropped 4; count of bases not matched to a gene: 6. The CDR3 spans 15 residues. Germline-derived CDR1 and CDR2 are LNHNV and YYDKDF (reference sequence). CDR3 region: CATRSLGQGNEKLFF. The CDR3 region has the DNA TGTGCCACCAGGTCTTTGGGACAGGGTAATGAAAAACTGTTTTTT. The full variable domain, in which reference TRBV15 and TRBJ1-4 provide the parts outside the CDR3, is DAMVIQNPRYQVTQFGKPVTLSCSQTLNHNVMYWYQQKSSQAPKLLFHYYDKDFNNEADTPDNFQSRRPNTSFCFLDIRSPGLGDTAMYLCATRSLGQGNEKLFFGSGTQLSVL.

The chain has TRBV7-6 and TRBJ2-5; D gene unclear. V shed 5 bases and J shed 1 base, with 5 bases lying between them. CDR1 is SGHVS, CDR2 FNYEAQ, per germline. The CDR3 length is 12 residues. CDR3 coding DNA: TGTGCCAGCAGCCCACGCCAAGAGACCCAGTACTTC. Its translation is CASSPRQETQYF.

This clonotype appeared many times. The CDR3 sequence: CASSGRDGNQPQHF. DNA of the CDR3: TGTGCCAGCAGCGGCAGGGATGGCAATCAGCCCCAGCATTTT. J is TRBJ1-5 and V is TRBV7-9; D may be TRBD1 (5 bases). The germline CDR1 and CDR2 sequences are SEHNR and FQNEAQ (reference sequence). This CDR3 is 14 amino acids long. The V end was cut by 5 bases, the J end by 2 bases, with 10 bases between.

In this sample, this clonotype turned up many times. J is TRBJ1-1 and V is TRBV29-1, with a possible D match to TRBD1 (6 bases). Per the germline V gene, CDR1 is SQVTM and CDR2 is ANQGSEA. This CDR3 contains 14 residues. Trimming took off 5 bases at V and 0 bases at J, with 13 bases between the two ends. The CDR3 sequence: CSVLWTDLNTEAFF. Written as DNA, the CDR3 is TGCAGCGTTCTTTGGACAGACCTGAACACTGAAGCTTTCTTT.

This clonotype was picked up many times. In DNA, the CDR3 is TGTGCCAGCTCCACCGGGACACACTTTACAGGAGAGCAGTTCTTC. Protein product: CASSTGTHFTGEQFF. The chain carries TRBV27 and TRBJ2-1; the D gene is possibly TRBD1 (6 bases). The V gene's germline CDR1 is MNHEY and CDR2 SMNVEV (reference sequence). The CDR3 is 15 amino acids. The germline V and J ends were trimmed by 8 bases and 10 bases, with 24 bases remaining between them.